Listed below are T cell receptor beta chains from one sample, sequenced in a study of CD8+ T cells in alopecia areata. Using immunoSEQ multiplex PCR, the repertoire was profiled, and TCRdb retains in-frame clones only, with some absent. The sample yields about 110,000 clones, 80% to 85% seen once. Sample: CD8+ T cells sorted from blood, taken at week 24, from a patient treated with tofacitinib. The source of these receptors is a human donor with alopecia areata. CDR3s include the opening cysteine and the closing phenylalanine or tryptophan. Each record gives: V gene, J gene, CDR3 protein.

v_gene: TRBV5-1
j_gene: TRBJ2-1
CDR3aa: CASSSTWGREMNEQFF

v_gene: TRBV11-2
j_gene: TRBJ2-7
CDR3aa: CASRPGQGRTYEQYF

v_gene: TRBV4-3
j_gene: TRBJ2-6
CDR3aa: CASSQYVGTKANVLTF

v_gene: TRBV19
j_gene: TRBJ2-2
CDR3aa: CASTLGRVTGELFF

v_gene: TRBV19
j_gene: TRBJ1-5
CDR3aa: CASSIGLQFNQPQHF

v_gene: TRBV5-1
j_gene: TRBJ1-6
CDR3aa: CASSFGAGQGLIRTLHF

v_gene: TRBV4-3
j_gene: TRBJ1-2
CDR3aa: CASSQGTGGHGYTF

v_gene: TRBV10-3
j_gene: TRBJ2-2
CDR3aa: CAHQGSGAPNTGELFF

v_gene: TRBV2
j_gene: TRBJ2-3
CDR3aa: CASKSGAGQAFTDTQYF

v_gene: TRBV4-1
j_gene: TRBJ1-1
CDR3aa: CASSQATVFTEAFF

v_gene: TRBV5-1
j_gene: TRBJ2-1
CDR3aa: CASSYPGQAYLF

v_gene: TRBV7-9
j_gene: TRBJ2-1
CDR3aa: CASSLVESSNEQFF

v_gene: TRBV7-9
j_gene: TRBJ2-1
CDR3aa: CASSLVAERGNEQFF

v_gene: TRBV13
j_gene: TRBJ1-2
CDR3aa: CASSLGTGDYGYTF

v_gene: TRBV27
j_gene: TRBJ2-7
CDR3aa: CASSPGTGVLEQYF

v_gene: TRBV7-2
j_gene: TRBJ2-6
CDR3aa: CASSLRSGGPYSGANVLTF

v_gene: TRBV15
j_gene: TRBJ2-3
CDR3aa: CATSGLAGVISTDTQYF

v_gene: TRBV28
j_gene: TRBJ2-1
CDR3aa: CASGALGRGNEQFF

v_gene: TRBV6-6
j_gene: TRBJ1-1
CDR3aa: CASSYGMGTEAFF

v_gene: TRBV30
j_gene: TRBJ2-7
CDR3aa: CAWSADRDPLYEQYF

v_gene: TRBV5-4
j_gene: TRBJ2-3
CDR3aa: CASSLEASYSTDTQYF

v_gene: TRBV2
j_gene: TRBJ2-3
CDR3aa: CASSLQTKTGTAVDTQYF

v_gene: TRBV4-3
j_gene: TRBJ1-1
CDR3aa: CASSQEQRSNTEAFF

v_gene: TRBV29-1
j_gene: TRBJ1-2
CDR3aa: CSVDEGQDRGYTF

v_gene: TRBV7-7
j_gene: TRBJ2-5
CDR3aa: CASSSRTDQETQYF

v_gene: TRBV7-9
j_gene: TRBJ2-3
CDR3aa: CAKSGGPTDTQYF

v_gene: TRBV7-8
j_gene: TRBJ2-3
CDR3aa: CASSLERGGRDTQYF

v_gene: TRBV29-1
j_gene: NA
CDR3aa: CSAGTGGNYEQYF

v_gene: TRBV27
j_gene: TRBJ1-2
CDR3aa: CASSLSRTGGNGYTF

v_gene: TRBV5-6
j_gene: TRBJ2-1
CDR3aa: CASRPSGTSREQFF

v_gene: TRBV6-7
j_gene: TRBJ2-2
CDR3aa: CASSYSRTAGGELFF

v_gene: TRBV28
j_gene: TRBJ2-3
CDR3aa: CASSPGTSGGYTDTQYF

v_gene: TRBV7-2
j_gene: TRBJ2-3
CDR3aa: CASSPAWGRDTDTQYF

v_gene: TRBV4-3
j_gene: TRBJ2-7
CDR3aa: CASSSLKGDEQYF

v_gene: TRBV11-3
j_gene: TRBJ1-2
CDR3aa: CASSLEPSSGYTF

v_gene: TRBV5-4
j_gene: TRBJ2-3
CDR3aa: CASSHIGQGTDTQYF

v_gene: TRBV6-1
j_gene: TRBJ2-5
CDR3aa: CASRDWEQETQYF

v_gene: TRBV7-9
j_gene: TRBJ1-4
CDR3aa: CASSPDGPNEKLFF

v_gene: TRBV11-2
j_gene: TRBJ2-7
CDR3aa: CASSLGTGLYEQYF

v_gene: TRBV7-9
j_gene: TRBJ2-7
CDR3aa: CASSSPTGSYEQYF

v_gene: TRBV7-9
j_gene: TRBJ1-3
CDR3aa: CASSLSGDGNTIYF

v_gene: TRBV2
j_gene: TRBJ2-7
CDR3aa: CASSPRLAGGPYEQYF

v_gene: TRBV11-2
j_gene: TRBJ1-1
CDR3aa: CASSLAPWEGRTEAFF

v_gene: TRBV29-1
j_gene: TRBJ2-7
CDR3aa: CSAFGERGLFYEQYF

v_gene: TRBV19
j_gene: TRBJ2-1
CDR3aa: CASSGEGSSYNEQFF

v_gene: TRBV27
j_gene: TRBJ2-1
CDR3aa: CASSIRGGAYNEQFF